This TCR beta chain was sequenced for a study of breast tumors, draining lymph nodes, adjacent tissues. V was clipped by 4 bases and J by 2 bases; unmatched bases: 7. The germline CDR1 and CDR2 sequences are SGHTS and YDEGEE. The CDR3 has 15 amino acids. TCRdb analysed the multiplex PCR reads with MiXCR anew, one entry per CDR3 protein. The table records 200,000 or so distinct CDR3 sequences, approximately 33% of them present only once. Study-level points and caveats: Compared with lymph nodes, tumors were less diverse; compared with nontumor tissue, more. Luminal-like breast cancer showed significantly higher tumor–nontumor repertoire similarity than basal-like. Most tumor T cells seemingly derive from lymph node, then expand in tumor. Tumor T cell lymph node origin was a supported hypothesis, not proven.

Axillary draining lymph nodes of breast cancer patients supplied the node samples. On this clonotype: Antigen unknown.

The chain has TRBV5-8 and TRBJ2-5; TRBD1 matches 8 bases. The sample consisted of axillary lymph node tissue. The TCR was taken from a female donor with breast cancer. Some clones in this sample may be carry-over from other donors' samples. CDR3 DNA sequence: TGTGCCAGCAGCCCGGGACAGGCGCGTCAAGAGACCCAGTACTTC. It yields the protein CASSPGQARQETQYF.